These 23 T cell receptor beta chains originate from one sample sequenced in a study of shared clonotypes between healthy human individuals. Only in-frame clones appear in the TCRdb table, and some are missing; sequencing was by immunoSEQ multiplex PCR. This sample has under 1,100,000 clones, with about three quarters found just once. The sequenced sample was memory CD4+ T cells sorted from blood. Regarding subset: CD45RA-negative fraction. All receptors derive from a man younger than 35 in good health.

This rearrangement joins TRBV11-2 to TRBJ2-5; D is perhaps TRBD1 (6 bases). Germline V gives CDR1 SGHAT, CDR2 FQNNGV. V lost 5 bases, J lost 4 bases, and 17 bases lay in between. The CDR3 contains 15 residues. In DNA, the CDR3 is TGTGCCAGCAGCCCCGGGCAGGGGAGAGGAGAGACCCAGTACTTC. Translated, it gives CASSPGQGRGETQYF.

CDR3 sequence reads: CASNKGGYEQYF. CDR3 nucleotide sequence: TGTGCCAGCAATAAAGGGGGCTACGAGCAGTACTTC. The genes are TRBV2 and TRBJ2-7, with D tentatively TRBD1 (6 bases). CDR1 is SNHLY and CDR2 is FYNNEI in the germline V gene. CDR3 length: 12 residues. V was shortened by 7 bases and J by 3 bases, with 10 bases between the two germline ends.

The CDR3 here is CASSQVGGPDTQYF. The CDR3 DNA sequence: TGCGCCAGCAGCCAAGTGGGGGGGCCAGATACGCAGTATTTT. The chain has TRBV4-1 and TRBJ2-3, with D maybe TRBD2 (7 bases). Germline V gene data show CDR1 as MGHRA and CDR2 as YSYEKL. V was shortened by 1 base and J by 4 bases, with 9 bases between the two germline ends. The CDR3 runs 14 residues.

This chain uses TRBV18 with TRBJ1-1; D uncertain. Trimming pared 2 bases from V and 1 base from J, leaving 8 bases between. The CDR3 sequence is 14 residues long. Germline CDR1 reads KGHSH; CDR2 reads LQKENI. Written as DNA, the CDR3 is TGTGCCAGCTCACCAGGGTATCAGAACACTGAAGCTTTCTTT. This translates into CASSPGYQNTEAFF.

This rearrangement joins TRBV27 to TRBJ1-5; perhaps TRBD1 as D (5 bases). Trimming stripped 5 bases from V and 1 base from J, with 24 bases between. There are 19 residues in the CDR3. CDR1 MNHEY and CDR2 SMNVEV come from the germline V gene (reference sequence). The CDR3 coding sequence is TGTGCCAGCAGTCTATATCCCCCCAGGGAAGGGATGAGCAATCAGCCCCAGCATTTT. It encodes CASSLYPPREGMSNQPQHF.

This clone was seen a handful of times. This sequence joins TRBV5-1 and TRBJ2-7, with 11 bases aligning to TRBD1. V lost 3 bases and J lost 8; bases outside the gene matches: 4. The germline V gene encodes CDR1 SGHRS and CDR2 YFSETQ. CDR3 length: 13 residues. Here the CDR3 reads CASSSGTGGQQYF. CDR3 coding DNA: TGCGCCAGCAGCTCTGGGACAGGGGGGCAGCAGTACTTC.

V usage is TRBV5-1 and J usage is TRBJ2-7; no firm D call. Trimming removed 4 bases at V and 0 bases at J, with 17 bases between. Looked up from germline, CDR1 is SGHRS and CDR2 is YFSETQ. CDR3 length: 16 amino acids. This chain's CDR3 is CASSPRTVSSSYEQYF. CDR3 nucleotide sequence: TGCGCCAGCAGCCCCCGGACCGTATCTAGCTCCTACGAGCAGTACTTC.

The rearrangement links TRBV10-2 to TRBJ1-6; maybe TRBD1 (5 bases). CDR3 size: 14 residues. Trimming pared 7 bases from V and 6 bases from J, leaving 13 bases between. CDR1 and CDR2 from the germline V gene are WSHSY and SAAADI. CDR3: CASMKTEINSPLHF. DNA of the CDR3: TGCGCCAGCATGAAGACAGAGATTAATTCACCCCTCCACTTT.

This clone was seen only a few times. The chain links TRBV10-3 to TRBJ1-2; TRBD1 matches at 9 bases. From germline, CDR1 is ENHRY and CDR2 SYGVKD. There are 14 residues in the CDR3. V lost 6 bases, J lost 8 bases, and 10 bases stayed unmatched. CDR3 protein: CAISSGTGFFGYTF. The CDR3, as DNA: TGTGCCATCAGCTCCGGGACAGGGTTCTTCGGCTACACCTTC.

The chain uses TRBV6-1 and TRBJ1-1, with TRBD1 matching over 9 bases. The CDR3 is 14 amino acids. J gave up 7 bases and V 3 bases, and 6 bases lay outside the gene matches. Germline CDR1 is MNHNS and CDR2 is SASEGT. The DNA of the CDR3 is TGTGCCAGCAGTGACCGGGACAGGGTTTTTGAAGCTTTCTTT. The encoded protein is CASSDRDRVFEAFF.

The chain employs TRBV9 and TRBJ2-2; D may match TRBD1 or TRBD2 (5 bases each). Germline V gene sequence: CDR1 SGDLS, CDR2 YYNGEE. There are 15 residues in the CDR3. Trimming cost V 0 bases and J 4 bases, with 10 bases left between them. The CDR3 DNA is TGTGCCAGCAGCGTAGGCCCGGGACGCACCGGGGAGCTGTTTTTT. This translates into CASSVGPGRTGELFF.

A note on this clone: Different DNA sequences within this sample yield the same CDR3. The chain has TRBV9 and TRBJ1-1; tentative D call: TRBD1 (5 bases). The V and J ends lost 0 bases and 2 bases respectively, with 8 bases between them. CDR1 and CDR2 from the germline V gene are SGDLS and YYNGEE. The CDR3 length is 14 residues. In DNA, the CDR3 is TGTGCCAGCAGCGTAGGGAGGGGAAACACTGAAGCTTTCTTT. It is translated as CASSVGRGNTEAFF.

Concerning this clone itself: The sample holds other DNA sequences that translate to the same CDR3. The chain recombines TRBV6-6 with TRBJ1-2; 9 bases agree with TRBD1. CDR1 is MNHNY and CDR2 is SVGAGI in the germline V gene (reference sequence). CDR3 length equals 12 residues. V was pared by 6 bases and J by 6 bases, with 2 bases of the junction left unmatched. The CDR3, as DNA: TGTGCCAGCAGACAGGGGGCGGATGGCTACACCTTC. It codes for CASRQGADGYTF.

The chain employs TRBV28 and TRBJ1-1; tentative D call: TRBD1 (6 bases). V shed 5 bases and J shed 6 bases, with 19 bases lying between them. The CDR3 covers 15 residues. Germline V lookup: CDR1 MDHEN, CDR2 SYDVKM. The CDR3 region has the DNA TGTGCCAGCAGTACGGGGCCGGGGGCTGGTGCTGAAGCTTTCTTT. This codes for CASSTGPGAGAEAFF.

This chain uses TRBV9 with TRBJ1-2, with a possible D match to TRBD1 (6 bases). The CDR3 has 14 residues. CDR1 is SGDLS and CDR2 is YYNGEE in the germline V gene. Between the trimmed V and J ends, which lost 0 bases and 4 bases, there was a span of 10 bases. CDR3 sequence: CASSVGTGSYGYTF. In DNA form, the CDR3 reads TGTGCCAGCAGCGTAGGTACAGGGAGCTATGGCTACACCTTC.

Of note for this clone: Other nucleotide sequences from this sample produce the same CDR3. The chain couples TRBV6-5 to TRBJ1-2; unclear D gene. The V end was cut by 2 bases, the J end by 4 bases, with 8 bases between. Germline V gene lookup returns CDR1 MNHEY and CDR2 SVGAGI. There are 13 residues in the CDR3. The CDR3 DNA reads TGTGCCAGCAGTTACGTAGGGTTCTATGGCTACACCTTC. Amino acids: CASSYVGFYGYTF.

V is TRBV25-1 and J is TRBJ2-2, with 12 nucleotides matching TRBD1. The junction had 4 bases not matched to a gene; V was cut back by 9 bases and J by 5 bases. Germline loops: CDR1 MGHDK, CDR2 SYGVNS. The CDR3 totals 14 residues. The CDR3 reads CASRGQGATGELFF. The CDR3 nucleotides read TGTGCCAGTCGGGGACAGGGGGCAACCGGGGAGCTGTTTTTT.

The CDR3 spells CASSLVLQGPNTEAFF. The CDR3 region has the DNA TGCGCCAGCAGCTTGGTGCTACAGGGACCGAACACTGAAGCTTTCTTT. This chain links TRBV5-1 with TRBJ1-1; possibly TRBD1 for D (6 bases). V lost 0 bases and J 1 base, leaving 13 bases between the germline ends. The CDR3 runs to 16 residues. In germline, CDR1 is SGHRS, CDR2 YFSETQ.

The V and J genes are TRBV27 and TRBJ2-7; tentative D call: TRBD1 (8 bases). Germline CDR1 and CDR2: MNHEY and SMNVEV (reference sequence). V lost 5 bases and J 3 bases, leaving 20 bases between the germline ends. The CDR3 is 16 amino acids. In nucleotides, the CDR3 is TGTGCCAGCAGTCACAGGGGGGGACTCCAGATCTACGAGCAGTACTTC. The encoded protein is CASSHRGGLQIYEQYF.

Concerning this clone: A read error is the likely source, as a far larger clone sits one nucleotide away. The same CDR3 can be traced to other DNA sequences in this sample. The V gene is TRBV12-1, the J gene TRBJ1-2. TRBV12-1 is classified as a pseudogene. The CDR3 covers 13 residues. The CDR3 protein is CARRQGRCYGYTF. The CDR3 nucleotides are TGTGCCAGGAGACAAGGGCGATGCTATGGCTACACCTTC.

This clone appeared a few times. The rearrangement links TRBV30 to TRBJ1-6; the D gene is possibly TRBD1 (5 bases). Trimming cost V 1 base and J 5 bases, with 9 bases left between them. CDR3 length equals 14 residues. The germline gives CDR1 GTSNPN, CDR2 SVGIG (reference sequence). CDR3 sequence: CAWSGDAHNSPLHF. The CDR3 DNA is TGTGCCTGGAGTGGGGACGCCCATAATTCACCCCTCCACTTT.

Remarks on this clone: A read error may explain this, as a much larger clone is one base away. The chain is built from TRBV5-6 and TRBJ2-7; D gene uncertain. Germline assignment: CDR1 SGHDT and CDR2 YYEEEE. The V end was cut by 0 bases, the J end by 5 bases, with 3 bases between. The CDR3 length is 11 residues. The CDR3: CASSLAHEQYF. The CDR3 nucleotides read TGTGCCAGCAGCTTGGCCCACGAGCAGTACTTC.

The chain recombines TRBV9 with TRBJ1-4, with 7 bases that match TRBD1. The CDR3 loop spans 15 amino acids. V lost 4 bases and J lost 4; bases outside the gene matches: 7. The germline gives CDR1 SGDLS, CDR2 YYNGEE. The CDR3 protein is CASSPRDSLNEKLFF. In DNA form, the CDR3 reads TGTGCCAGCAGCCCGCGGGACAGCCTTAATGAAAAACTGTTTTTT.